This T cell receptor beta chain originates from a study of blood T cell repertoires in COVID-19 (dated by TCRdb to 2020 to 2021). Concerning the study at large: Samples covering the acute and convalescent phases of COVID-19 were provided by collaborators in the United States, Italy and Spain. The repertoires were made available in a free public database intended to serve as a resource for research on the immune response to SARS-CoV-2. The material from the prospective study consisted of cDNA or gDNA derived from T cells, B-cell-depleted T cells, or PBMCs. HLA class I and class II types, where available, came from metadata supplied by the sample provider rather than from assay-based typing. A de-identified subject ID, COVID-19 status, age in years and sex were almost always included in the sample metadata. Samples were obtained from the ongoing ImmuneRACE study (first 160 participants) and from approximately 1,200 subjects provided by 6 global collaborators. Subjects who had been exposed to COVID-19, were actively infected with it, or had recovered from it provided the deeply sampled blood TCRbeta repertoires that made up the dataset.

General study outcomes and caveats: The quantity of clinical and demographic metadata differed by source and by participant and was supplied without curation.

The immunoSEQ Assay, a bias-controlled multiplex PCR, was used to amplify TCRbeta CDR3 regions from genomic DNA. The study's processing was this. The number of nucleated cells in each sample was estimated from the amplification of reference gene primers within the assay. To quantify the absolute abundance of each unique TCRbeta CDR3 rearrangement, sequence reads were collapsed and filtered. Productive Simpson clonality was computed per sample as the square root of Simpson's diversity index over productive rearrangements. This immuneACCESS table, as held by TCRdb, lists in-frame sequences with V and J called but not all clones. Of the missing ones, under half trace to an unresolved V gene in checked studies; the others have no known cause. The V and J calls and clone size come from that table; D and trimming were worked out from the DNA. The sample table contains around 52,000 clones; only one count was recorded for roughly four fifths of them. The top ten constitute roughly 8.7% of the sample.

V ends up 2 bases short and J 2 bases short, with an unmatched junction base count of 6. The germline V gene encodes CDR1 MNHNS and CDR2 SASEGT. Including cysteine and phenylalanine, the CDR3 has 16 amino acids. The read is trimmed to its CDR3 DNA, 48 bases read in frame from base 1. Notes on this clone: Its antigen is still unknown. No base-level quality is on record; no much larger clone is a single base apart.

Each collaborating institution followed its own protocols to collect whole blood in K2EDTA tubes. For TCRbeta analysis, collaborators shipped samples in one of three forms: frozen whole blood, isolated PBMCs, or DNA extracted from either of those sample types. The source material was peripheral blood. The sequence derives from an elderly woman with acute or convalescent COVID-19. The sequence is built from TRBV6-1 and TRBJ2-3; 8 junctional bases match TRBD1. CDR3 loop: CASSELRTGSTDTQYF. The DNA sequence follows: TGTGCCAGCAGTGAACTCAGGACAGGGTCCACAGATACGCAGTATTTT.